The source of this T cell receptor beta chain is a study of blood T cells in healthy people across ages. On this clonotype itself: Its antigen is undetermined.

Germline CDR1 is GTSNPN and CDR2 is SVGIG (reference sequence). This CDR3 contains 11 residues. With V trimmed by 5 bases and J by 14 bases, 6 bases remained unmatched. Combining a sample-barcoded 5' primer with a J-beta primer mix, a second PCR ran for 7 to 11 cycles. TCRdb ran MiXCR on the 5' RACE reads and lists one entry per CDR3 protein. Of 650,000 to 1,000,000 distinct CDR3 sequences in the sample, less than 60% were seen once. The study, taken as a whole, reports: Older age coincided with a roughly linear decline in TCR beta diversity per million T cells. Any changes in expanded clonotypes were possibly confounded, as donor CMV status remained unknown. TCR beta diversity was tightly associated with the proportion of naive T cells.

The chain couples TRBV30 to TRBJ1-6; 7 bases line up with TRBD1. The TCR comes from a man of 80 years or more in good health. Sequencing input: blood. CDR3 DNA sequence: TGTGCCTGGGGGGACAGCGCCTCCCTCCACTTT. Its translation: CAWGDSASLHF. Supplemented by reference TRBV30 and TRBJ1-6, the full variable domain reads SQTIHQWPATLVQPVGSPLSLECTVEGTSNPNLYWYRQAAGRGLQLLFYSVGIGQISSEVPQNLSASRPQDRQFILSSKKLLLSDSGFYLCAWGDSASLHFGNGTRLTVT.